A selection of T cell receptor beta chains follows, all from one sample in a study of blood T cells in healthy people across ages. Each CDR3 protein is one row after TCRdb ran MiXCR on the 5' RACE reads. The sample yields around 1,000,000 distinct CDR3 sequences, more than 30% seen once. The sample consisted of blood. The receptors were gathered from a man aged 18 to 29 in good health. CDR3s include the opening cysteine and the closing phenylalanine or tryptophan. The D gene is left open where the match is weak. Clone size is shown for a subset of rows, as once, few, many or a class of expanded clone.

size	V	D	J	CDR3	DNA
few	TRBV12-3/TRBV12-4	-	TRBJ1-5	CASSLGGPQHF	TGTGCCAGCAGTTTAGGGGGGCCCCAGCATTTT
-	TRBV4-1	-	TRBJ1-4	CASSEEPTNEKLFF	TGCGCCAGCAGCGAAGAACCAACTAATGAAAAACTGTTTTTT
once	TRBV29-1	-	TRBJ1-1	CSVSRANTEAFF	TGCAGCGTTTCTAGGGCGAACACTGAAGCTTTCTTT
few	TRBV10-3	TRBD2	TRBJ2-1	CAIEGLSGEQFF	TGTGCCATCGAGGGACTATCTGGTGAGCAGTTCTTC
-	TRBV6-1	-	TRBJ1-2	CASTPSHGEPYGYTF	TGTGCCAGCACCCCCTCCCACGGAGAACCCTATGGCTACACCTTC
-	TRBV10-3	-	TRBJ1-1	CAISESISTEAAAFF	TGTGCCATCAGTGAGTCAATATCGACAGAGGCTGCAGCTTTCTTT
few	TRBV27	-	TRBJ1-4	CASSSGYGGNEKLFF	TGTGCCAGCAGTTCAGGGTACGGTGGTAATGAAAAACTGTTTTTT
-	TRBV4-1	-	TRBJ2-7	CASSQTRTKGNEQYF	TGCGCCAGCAGCCAAACCCGGACTAAAGGCAATGAGCAGTACTTC
-	TRBV20-1	TRBD2	TRBJ2-3	CSARAAPLGGADTQYF	TGCAGTGCTAGAGCAGCCCCCCTGGGGGGGGCAGATACGCAGTATTTT
few	TRBV11-2	TRBD2	TRBJ2-3	CASKLGGGNPDTQYF	TGTGCCAGCAAACTCGGCGGGGGGAACCCAGATACGCAGTATTTT
-	TRBV27	-	TRBJ2-7	CASSFESRGVEQYF	TGTGCCAGCAGTTTTGAGTCTCGGGGTGTCGAGCAGTACTTC
few	TRBV5-1	-	TRBJ1-5	CASSLEGGDSNQPQHF	TGCGCCAGCAGCTTGGAAGGGGGGGATAGCAATCAGCCCCAGCATTTT
-	TRBV6-2/TRBV6-3	-	TRBJ2-1	CASSYSGARDCNEQFF	TGTGCCAGCAGTTACTCTGGGGCGAGGGACTGCAATGAGCAGTTCTTC
once	TRBV2	-	TRBJ2-1	CASSEWQGHYNEQFF	TGTGCCAGCAGTGAGTGGCAGGGGCACTACAATGAGCAGTTCTTC
few	TRBV3-1	-	TRBJ1-2	CASSQEGVSGYTF	TGTGCCAGCAGCCAAGAGGGCGTGAGTGGCTACACCTTC
few	TRBV4-2	TRBD1	TRBJ1-2	CASSHPDRARDGYTF	TGTGCCAGCAGCCATCCGGACAGGGCGCGGGATGGCTACACCTTC
-	TRBV20-1	TRBD1	TRBJ2-7	CSALFGRTGPYEQYF	TGCAGTGCCCTCTTCGGTCGGACAGGACCCTACGAGCAGTACTTC
few	TRBV7-2	-	TRBJ1-1	CASSLSAREAFF	TGTGCCAGCAGCTTATCGGCCAGGGAAGCTTTCTTT
-	TRBV11-3	-	TRBJ1-6	CASSLGQSNSPLHF	TGTGCCAGCAGCTTAGGACAGTCGAATTCACCCCTCCACTTT
-	TRBV29-1	-	TRBJ2-1	CSVEGRRNEQFF	TGCAGCGTTGAGGGCAGGCGAAATGAGCAGTTCTTC
-	TRBV12-3/TRBV12-4	TRBD1	TRBJ1-4	CASSLEWGQGLKLFF	TGTGCCAGCAGTTTAGAATGGGGACAGGGTTTAAAACTGTTTTTT
-	TRBV10-3	-	TRBJ2-7	CAISGGQGTYEQYF	TGTGCCATCAGTGGAGGGCAGGGGACCTACGAGCAGTACTTC
few	TRBV30	TRBD1	TRBJ2-3	CACQRDRSTDTQYF	TGTGCCTGCCAACGGGACAGAAGCACAGATACGCAGTATTTT
few	TRBV7-9	-	TRBJ1-1	CASSSPVRAFF	TGTGCCAGCAGCTCCCCGGTTCGCGCTTTCTTT
-	TRBV5-6	-	TRBJ2-1	CASSLRGGGWSRVYNEQFF	TGTGCCAGCAGCCTCCGGGGTGGGGGTTGGTCCCGTGTTTACAATGAGCAGTTCTTC
few	TRBV20-1	-	TRBJ1-2	CSALPVEGYGYTF	TGCAGTGCCCTCCCGGTTGAAGGCTATGGCTACACCTTC
few	TRBV9	TRBD1	TRBJ1-2	CASSVGQGANSYGYTF	TGTGCCAGCAGCGTAGGTCAGGGGGCGAACAGCTATGGCTACACCTTC
-	TRBV9	-	TRBJ2-3	CASSASLDTQYF	TGTGCCAGCAGCGCCTCACTAGATACGCAGTATTTT
-	TRBV6-5	TRBD1	TRBJ2-5	CASSYRTGFGETQYF	TGTGCCAGCAGTTACCGGACAGGGTTTGGAGAGACCCAGTACTTC
-	TRBV9	TRBD1	TRBJ1-2	CASSTARTGSGYTF	TGTGCCAGCAGCACAGCCAGGACAGGGTCTGGCTACACCTTC
-	TRBV20-1	TRBD2	TRBJ2-1	CSVTGTSGVNEQFF	TGCAGTGTTACCGGGACTAGCGGGGTTAATGAGCAGTTCTTC
-	TRBV20-1	-	TRBJ1-1	CSARAGVGRDNTEAFF	TGCAGTGCTAGAGCTGGAGTGGGCAGGGACAACACTGAAGCTTTCTTT
few	TRBV7-2	-	TRBJ2-3	CASSPYMADTQYF	TGTGCCAGCTCACCCTACATGGCAGATACGCAGTATTTT
-	TRBV12-3/TRBV12-4	-	TRBJ1-5	CASSQPPGPQHF	TGTGCCAGCAGTCAACCCCCGGGGCCCCAGCATTTT
-	TRBV9	-	TRBJ2-2	CASSVKALTGELFF	TGTGCCAGCAGCGTAAAGGCTCTCACCGGGGAGCTGTTTTTT
-	TRBV20-1	TRBD1	TRBJ2-7	CSARGQGYQGTQCF	TGCAGTGCTAGAGGACAGGGTTACCAAGGGACCCAGTGCTTC
-	TRBV25-1	-	TRBJ2-5	CASSEGVKGETQYF	TGTGCCAGCAGTGAGGGGGTAAAGGGGGAGACCCAGTACTTC
few	TRBV7-9	-	TRBJ1-1	CASSFPAGMNTEAFF	TGTGCCAGCAGCTTTCCTGCAGGGATGAACACTGAAGCTTTCTTT
-	TRBV10-3	TRBD1	TRBJ1-2	CAISATTGPTVYTF	TGTGCCATCAGTGCGACGACAGGGCCCACGGTCTACACCTTC
-	TRBV5-1	TRBD1	TRBJ1-4	CASTRGSANEKLFF	TGCGCCAGCACCAGGGGGTCCGCTAATGAAAAACTGTTTTTT
few	TRBV9	TRBD1	TRBJ2-3	CASSGRTGFTDTQYF	TGTGCCAGCAGCGGACGGACAGGCTTCACAGATACGCAGTATTTT
-	TRBV9	TRBD2	TRBJ2-2	CASSVERSGFAGGDTGELFF	TGTGCCAGCAGCGTAGAAAGATCCGGGTTCGCGGGGGGCGACACCGGGGAGCTGTTTTTT
few	TRBV5-1	-	TRBJ1-5	CASSINGGSNQPQHF	TGCGCCAGCAGCATAAACGGGGGCTCCAATCAGCCCCAGCATTTT
-	TRBV25-1	-	TRBJ1-3	CASSGGDRPNSGNTIYF	TGTGCCAGCAGTGGGGGAGACAGGCCAAACTCTGGAAACACCATATATTTT
many	TRBV9	-	TRBJ2-5	CASSVHTGQETQYF	TGTGCCAGCAGCGTACACACAGGCCAAGAGACCCAGTACTTC
-	TRBV6-6	TRBD1	TRBJ1-2	CASSTPGQGSDGYTF	TGTGCCAGCAGTACCCCGGGACAGGGTTCTGATGGCTACACCTTC
few	TRBV10-3	-	TRBJ2-1	CAISDTAMSPGNEQFF	TGTGCCATCAGTGATACCGCTATGAGTCCGGGGAATGAGCAGTTCTTC
-	TRBV12-3/TRBV12-4	-	TRBJ1-2	CASLEGGYGYTF	TGTGCCAGCTTGGAGGGAGGCTATGGCTACACCTTC
-	TRBV20-1	-	TRBJ2-5	CSAHTHGGLETQYF	TGCAGTGCTCATACCCACGGAGGCCTAGAGACCCAGTACTTC
-	TRBV6-6	TRBD1	TRBJ1-2	CASSSRQGRSSGYTF	TGTGCCAGCAGTTCGCGACAGGGACGATCCAGTGGCTACACCTTC
few	TRBV29-1	-	TRBJ1-5	CSVETEGQPQHF	TGCAGCGTTGAAACAGAGGGTCAGCCCCAGCATTTT
-	TRBV20-1	-	TRBJ1-1	CSARDLRGSNTEAFF	TGCAGTGCTAGAGATTTGAGGGGCTCGAACACTGAAGCTTTCTTT
once	TRBV28	TRBD1	TRBJ1-5	CASSDRGPVNQPQHF	TGTGCCAGCAGCGACAGGGGGCCCGTCAATCAGCCCCAGCATTTT